A selection of T cell receptor beta chains follows, all from one sample in a study of blood T cell repertoires in COVID-19. The protocol was immunoSEQ multiplex PCR, while the TCRdb copy is restricted to in-frame clones and leaves out a portion. The repertoire holds roughly 74,000 clones, roughly 88% seen once, with 1.9% in the top ten. The sequencing sample was made of peripheral blood. The receptors shown here come from a woman aged 80 or older with active or convalescent COVID-19. CDR3s include the opening cysteine and the closing phenylalanine or tryptophan. A D gene is named only where the DNA matches it firmly. Some rows mark clone size as missing; the rest say once, few, many or name a class of expanded clone.

TRBV2	.	.	15	TRBJ1-1	CASTLRGVRGTEAFF	TGTGCCAGCACCCTCAGGGGAGTAAGAGGAACTGAAGCTTTCTTT
TRBV2	.	.	16	TRBJ1-5	CASSEGFWAGDQPQHF	TGTGCCAGCAGTGAGGGTTTTTGGGCAGGGGATCAGCCCCAGCATTTT
TRBV7-8	TRBD1	.	13	TRBJ1-2	CASSLTGEYGYTF	TGTGCCAGCAGCTTAACAGGGGAATACGGCTACACCTTC
TRBV6-5	.	.	14	TRBJ1-1	CASSRMRGGTEAFF	TGTGCCAGCAGTCGGATGAGGGGAGGAACTGAAGCTTTCTTT
TRBV6-5	.	few	14	TRBJ1-1	CASSLGQLNTEAFF	TGTGCCAGCAGTTTAGGACAGCTGAACACTGAAGCTTTCTTT
TRBV7-7	.	.	15	TRBJ2-1	CASSLAGLPGDEQFF	TGTGCTAGCAGCTTAGCAGGACTCCCAGGCGATGAGCAGTTCTTC
TRBV9	.	once	17	TRBJ2-2	CASNKGVVAGNTGELFF	TGTGCCAGCAACAAGGGGGTAGTAGCGGGTAACACCGGGGAGCTGTTTTTT
TRBV19	.	.	14	TRBJ2-1	CASRVRLGGNEQFF	TGTGCCAGTAGGGTCAGACTAGGTGGCAATGAGCAGTTCTTC
TRBV2	TRBD2	.	17	TRBJ2-5	CASRQGLAGSRRETQYF	TGTGCCAGCAGGCAAGGACTAGCGGGGTCGAGACGAGAGACCCAGTACTTC
TRBV9	TRBD2	.	13	TRBJ2-5	CASSARGGETQYF	TGTGCCAGCAGCGCACGCGGGGGAGAGACCCAGTACTTC
TRBV4-3	TRBD2	.	18	TRBJ2-7	CASSQAWGSSGGLYEQYF	TGCGCCAGCAGCCAAGCCTGGGGGTCTAGCGGGGGACTCTACGAGCAGTACTTC
TRBV6-4	.	.	16	TRBJ2-4	CASTFKGILAKNIQYF	TGTGCCAGCACCTTTAAGGGGATTTTAGCCAAAAACATTCAGTACTTC
TRBV24-1	.	few	16	TRBJ1-2	CATSDDRDREGYGYTF	TGTGCCACCAGTGATGATCGGGACCGGGAGGGCTATGGCTACACCTTC
TRBV4-1	TRBD2	.	14	TRBJ2-2	CASQRERRAGELFF	TGCGCCAGCCAGCGGGAGAGGCGGGCCGGGGAGCTGTTTTTT
TRBV11-2	.	.	16	TRBJ2-6	CASSSLGEKGANVLTF	TGTGCCAGCAGCTCCCTAGGTGAGAAAGGGGCCAACGTCCTGACTTTC
TRBV4-3	.	few	17	TRBJ1-6	CASSPTQSGGYNSPLHF	TGCGCCAGCAGCCCAACCCAGTCGGGTGGCTATAATTCACCCCTCCACTTT
TRBV5-8	.	.	13	TRBJ2-1	CASSPFHSNEQFF	TGTGCCAGCAGTCCTTTTCACAGCAATGAGCAGTTCTTC
TRBV9	TRBD2	.	15	TRBJ2-1	CASSESGGAGNEQFF	TGTGCCAGCAGCGAGAGCGGGGGGGCAGGGAATGAGCAGTTCTTC
TRBV27	.	.	15	TRBJ2-7	CASSPGRSVDYEQYF	TGTGCCAGCAGTCCGGGGAGGAGCGTAGACTACGAGCAGTACTTC
TRBV3-1/TRBV3-2	.	.	15	TRBJ2-3	CASSQAGQSTDTQYF	TGTGCCAGCAGCCAAGCCGGACAGAGCACAGATACGCAGTATTTT
TRBV10-3	TRBD1	.	13	TRBJ1-4	CAIAGGKDEKLFF	TGTGCCATCGCAGGGGGGAAGGATGAAAAACTGTTTTTT
TRBV25-1	.	.	14	TRBJ1-5	CASSAGDSNQPQHF	TGTGCCAGCAGTGCCGGGGATAGCAATCAGCCCCAGCATTTT
TRBV27	.	.	13	TRBJ2-3	CASSIMGGDTQYF	TGTGCCAGCAGTATAATGGGGGGTGATACGCAGTATTTT
TRBV19	TRBD1	.	14	TRBJ1-2	CASTPTGANYGYTF	TGTGCCAGTACCCCGACAGGGGCTAACTATGGCTACACCTTC
TRBV5-1	TRBD1	.	17	TRBJ1-1	CASSLRTGGVINTEAFF	TGCGCCAGCAGCCTCCGGACAGGGGGCGTTATAAACACTGAAGCTTTCTTT
TRBV6-4	TRBD1	.	13	TRBJ1-1	CASSVDRAAEAFF	TGTGCCAGCAGTGTTGACAGGGCCGCTGAAGCTTTCTTT
TRBV12-3/TRBV12-4	TRBD1	.	12	TRBJ1-1	CASSRQGFRAFF	TGTGCCAGCAGCCGACAGGGGTTTAGGGCTTTCTTT
TRBV4-3	TRBD1	.	16	TRBJ2-3	CASRPRRQGFTDTQYF	TGCGCCAGCAGGCCAAGGCGACAGGGGTTCACAGATACGCAGTATTTT
TRBV11-2	.	.	17	TRBJ2-3	CASTLFRDSRRTDTQYF	TGTGCCAGCACCCTATTCCGGGACTCGCGGCGGACAGATACGCAGTATTTT
TRBV12-3/TRBV12-4	.	.	12	TRBJ1-6	CASRSSRGPLHF	TGTGCCAGCAGATCTTCCAGAGGACCCCTCCACTTT
TRBV5-4	TRBD1	.	15	TRBJ1-6	CASSEGQGNNSPLHF	TGTGCCAGCAGCGAGGGACAGGGGAATAATTCACCCCTCCACTTT
TRBV5-1	TRBD1	.	15	TRBJ1-6	CASSLGTGAGSPLHF	TGCGCCAGCAGCTTGGGGACAGGGGCCGGGTCACCCCTCCACTTT
TRBV12-5	.	.	14	TRBJ2-5	CASGLVPGGETQYF	TGTGCTAGTGGTTTGGTACCAGGGGGGGAGACCCAGTACTTC
TRBV5-4	TRBD2	.	15	TRBJ2-7	CASSLGYGGSYEQYF	TGTGCCAGCAGCTTGGGATACGGCGGGAGCTACGAGCAGTACTTC
TRBV5-4	.	.	12	TRBJ2-1	CASSLAGVEQFF	TGTGCCAGCAGCTTGGCGGGAGTTGAGCAGTTCTTC